Below, 9 T cell receptor beta chains from the same sample are listed, as sequenced in a study of graft-versus-host responses after intestinal transplantation. Their specific antigens are unknown. Generated by immunoSEQ multiplex PCR, the TCRdb table keeps only in-frame clones and is missing some. This table holds about 93,000 clones, approximately 92% found once. The specimen comprised unstimulated CD8+ T cells sorted from spleen or lymph node cells, sampled before intestinal transplant. The receptors were gathered from a human donor who received an intestinal transplant.

The chain combines TRBV4-3 with TRBJ2-5; D not certain. The germline V and J ends were trimmed by 4 bases and 4 bases, with 10 bases remaining between them. Germline CDR1 is LGHNA and CDR2 is YSLEER. The CDR3 spans 13 residues. Here the CDR3 DNA reads TGCGCCAGCAGCCTCACCCCGGGAGAGACCCAGTACTTC. It encodes CASSLTPGETQYF.

V and J are TRBV4-1 and TRBJ2-1, with 11 bases aligning to TRBD2. Germline CDR1 is MGHRA and CDR2 is YSYEKL. Unmatched junction bases numbered 9, after V lost 2 bases and J lost 9 bases. The length of the CDR3 is 16 residues. The chain's CDR3 is CASSQQLAGDTGEQFF. Written as DNA, the CDR3 is TGCGCCAGCAGCCAACAACTAGCGGGAGATACCGGTGAGCAGTTCTTC.

The chain links TRBV19 to TRBJ2-1; D possibly corresponds to TRBD2 (6 bases). Trimming shortened V by 3 bases and J by 1 base, and 10 bases separated the two germline ends. The CDR3 has 15 residues. Germline V lookup: CDR1 LNHDA, CDR2 SQIVND (reference sequence). This chain's CDR3 is CASSILGGSYNEQFF. The CDR3 nucleotides read TGTGCCAGTAGTATTCTCGGGGGATCCTACAATGAGCAGTTCTTC.

This sequence joins TRBV9 and TRBJ1-1; D is perhaps TRBD1 (5 bases). Germline V gives CDR1 SGDLS, CDR2 YYNGEE. The CDR3 is made up of 15 amino acids. V was cut by 0 bases and J by 1 base, with 10 bases left in between. The DNA of the CDR3 is TGTGCCAGCAGCGTAGATCTAGGGGCGAACACTGAAGCTTTCTTT. Amino acids: CASSVDLGANTEAFF.

The chain combines TRBV30 with TRBJ2-1; 10 nucleotides align to TRBD2. This CDR3 comprises 14 residues. With 1 base clipped from V and 7 bases from J, the junction kept 4 bases outside the gene matches. The V gene's germline CDR1 is GTSNPN and CDR2 SVGIG (reference sequence). This chain's CDR3 is CAWSGLAGANEQFF. CDR3 bases: TGTGCCTGGAGTGGTCTAGCGGGAGCTAATGAGCAGTTCTTC.

The chain couples TRBV7-9 to TRBJ2-3; no reliable D call. Trimming took off 4 bases at V and 6 bases at J, with 11 bases between the two ends. From germline, CDR1 is SEHNR and CDR2 FQNEAQ (reference sequence). The CDR3 spans 13 residues. The CDR3 DNA is TGTGCCAGCAGCTCAACTCGGGTGGATACGCAGTATTTT. Translation gives CASSSTRVDTQYF.

This chain links TRBV27 with TRBJ2-5; TRBD1 aligns across 11 bases. V lost 6 bases to trimming and J lost 11 bases; unmatched junction nucleotides: 8. CDR3 length: 13 amino acids. Germline CDR1 and CDR2: MNHEY and SMNVEV (reference sequence). The CDR3: CASSSGTGGEQYF. The CDR3 region has the DNA TGTGCCAGCAGCTCCGGGACAGGGGGAGAGCAGTACTTC.

The chain employs TRBV7-9 and TRBJ2-3, with a tentative D call TRBD2 (7 bases). V was trimmed by 2 bases and J by 0 bases, leaving 12 bases between them. The CDR3 is made up of 16 amino acids. Germline CDR1 is SEHNR and CDR2 is FQNEAQ (reference sequence). CDR3 sequence (DNA): TGTGCCAGCAGCTTAAGGGGGGGGACTAGCACAGATACGCAGTATTTT. Its translation is CASSLRGGTSTDTQYF.

The CDR3 is CASTPVGGTYNEQFF. The CDR3 DNA is TGTGCCAGCACCCCCGTGGGGGGGACCTACAATGAGCAGTTCTTC. The chain is built from TRBV13 and TRBJ2-1; 7 bases align to TRBD2. This CDR3 has 15 amino acids. V shed 7 bases, J shed 2 bases, and the junction held 8 bases outside the gene matches. The germline V gene has CDR1 PRHDT and CDR2 FYEKMQ (reference sequence).